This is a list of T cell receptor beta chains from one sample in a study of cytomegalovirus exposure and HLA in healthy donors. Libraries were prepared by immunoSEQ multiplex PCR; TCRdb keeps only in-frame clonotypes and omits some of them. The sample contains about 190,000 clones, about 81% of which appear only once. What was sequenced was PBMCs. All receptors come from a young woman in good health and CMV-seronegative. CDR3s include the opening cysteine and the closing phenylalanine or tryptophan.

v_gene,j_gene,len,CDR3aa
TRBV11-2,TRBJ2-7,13,CASSFNSPYEQYF
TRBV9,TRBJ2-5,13,CASSGRGQETQYF
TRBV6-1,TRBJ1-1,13,CATLGGGNTEAFF
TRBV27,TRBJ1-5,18,CASSFTGKRGYNNQPQHF
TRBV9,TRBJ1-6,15,CASRYRDTYNSPLHF
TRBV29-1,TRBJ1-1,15,CSVGQGSLMNTEAFF
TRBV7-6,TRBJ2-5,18,CASSLAASGGPRGETQYF
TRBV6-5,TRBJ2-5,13,CASSTSGRETQYF
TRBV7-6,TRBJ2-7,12,CASSSEGREQYF
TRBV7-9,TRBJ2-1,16,CASSYQGLALNNEQFF
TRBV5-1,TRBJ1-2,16,CASMSATGEKSYGYTF
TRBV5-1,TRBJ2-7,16,CASSLGSLAGGDEQYF
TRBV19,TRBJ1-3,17,CASESYRAETSGNTIYF
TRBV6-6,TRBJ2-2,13,CATSKQNTGELFF
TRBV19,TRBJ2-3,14,CASSIRDITDTQYF
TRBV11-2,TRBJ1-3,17,CASSLGQGAPSGNTTYF
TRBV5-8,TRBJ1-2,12,CASSPRVLGYTF
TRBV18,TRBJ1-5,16,CASSRQKGENGQPQHF
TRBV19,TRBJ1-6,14,CASSIDRFNSPLHF
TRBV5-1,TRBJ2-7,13,CASSPSSGYEQYF
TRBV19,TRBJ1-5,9,CASPQPQHF
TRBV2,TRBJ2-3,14,CASMLRVSTDTQYF
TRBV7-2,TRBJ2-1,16,CASSLAQWLGDNEQFF
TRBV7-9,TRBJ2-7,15,CASSSTSSRDYEQYF
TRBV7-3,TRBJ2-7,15,CASSSSGTGVHEQYF
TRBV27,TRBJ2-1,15,CASTRAGTGTNEQFF
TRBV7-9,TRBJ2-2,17,CASSTGGLAGDTGELFF
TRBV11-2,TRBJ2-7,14,CASSFQGRVFEQYF